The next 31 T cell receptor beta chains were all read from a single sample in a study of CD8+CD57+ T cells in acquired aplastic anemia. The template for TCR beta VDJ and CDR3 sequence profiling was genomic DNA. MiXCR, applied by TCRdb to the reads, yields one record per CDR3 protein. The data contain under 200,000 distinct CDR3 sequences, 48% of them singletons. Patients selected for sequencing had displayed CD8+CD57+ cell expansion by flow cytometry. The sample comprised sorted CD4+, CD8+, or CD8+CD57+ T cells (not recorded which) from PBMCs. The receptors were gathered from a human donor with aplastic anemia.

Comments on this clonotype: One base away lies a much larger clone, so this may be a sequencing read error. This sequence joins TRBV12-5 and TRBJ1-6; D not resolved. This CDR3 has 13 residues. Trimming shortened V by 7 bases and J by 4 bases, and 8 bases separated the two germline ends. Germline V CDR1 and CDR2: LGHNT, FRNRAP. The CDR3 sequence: CASVQIYNSPLHF. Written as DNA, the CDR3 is TGTGCTAGTGTACAGATATATAATTCACCCCTCCACTTT. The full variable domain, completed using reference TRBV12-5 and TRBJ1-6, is DARVTQTPRHKVTEMGQEVTMRCQPILGHNTVFWYRQTMMQGLELLAYFRNRAPLDDSGMPKDRFSAEMPDATLATLKIQPSEPRDSAVYFCASVQIYNSPLHFGNGTRLTVT.

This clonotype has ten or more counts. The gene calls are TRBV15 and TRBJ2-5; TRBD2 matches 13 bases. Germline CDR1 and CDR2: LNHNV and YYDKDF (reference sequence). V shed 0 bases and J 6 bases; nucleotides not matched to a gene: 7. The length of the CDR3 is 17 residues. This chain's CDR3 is CATSRDQGTSGMKTQYF. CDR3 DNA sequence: TGTGCCACCAGCAGAGATCAGGGGACTAGCGGGATGAAGACCCAGTACTTC.

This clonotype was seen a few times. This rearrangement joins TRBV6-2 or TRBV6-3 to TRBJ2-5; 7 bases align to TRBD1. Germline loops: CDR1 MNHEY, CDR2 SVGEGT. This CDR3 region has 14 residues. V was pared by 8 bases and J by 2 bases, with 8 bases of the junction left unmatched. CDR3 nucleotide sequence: TGTGCCAGCCTATCATTCAGGGGGCAAGAGACCCAGTACTTC. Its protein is CASLSFRGQETQYF.

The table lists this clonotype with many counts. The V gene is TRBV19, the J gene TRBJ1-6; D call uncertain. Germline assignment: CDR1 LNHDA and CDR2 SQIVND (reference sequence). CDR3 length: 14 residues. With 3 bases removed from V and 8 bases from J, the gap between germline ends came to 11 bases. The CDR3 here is CASSMGTLDSPLHF. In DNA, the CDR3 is TGTGCCAGTAGTATGGGCACCCTAGATTCACCCCTCCACTTT.

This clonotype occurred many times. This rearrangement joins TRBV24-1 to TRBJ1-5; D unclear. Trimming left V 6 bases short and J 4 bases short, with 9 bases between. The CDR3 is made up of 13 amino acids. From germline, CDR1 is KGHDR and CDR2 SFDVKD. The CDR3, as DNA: TGTGCCACCAGTTTAAAGGCTAATCAGCCCCAGCATTTT. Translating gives CATSLKANQPQHF.

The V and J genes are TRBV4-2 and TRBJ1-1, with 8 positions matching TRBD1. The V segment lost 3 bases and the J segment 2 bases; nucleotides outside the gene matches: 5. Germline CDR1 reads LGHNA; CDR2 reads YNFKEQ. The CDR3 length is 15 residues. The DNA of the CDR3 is TGTGCCAGCAGCCACGGACAGGGAGTAAACACTGAAGCTTTCTTT. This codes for CASSHGQGVNTEAFF.

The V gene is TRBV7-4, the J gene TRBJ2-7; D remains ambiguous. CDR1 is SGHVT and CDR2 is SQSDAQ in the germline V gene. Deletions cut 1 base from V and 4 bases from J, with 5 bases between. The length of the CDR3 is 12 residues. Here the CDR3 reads CASSLGKYEQYF. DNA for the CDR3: TGTGCCAGCAGCTTAGGCAAATACGAGCAGTACTTC.

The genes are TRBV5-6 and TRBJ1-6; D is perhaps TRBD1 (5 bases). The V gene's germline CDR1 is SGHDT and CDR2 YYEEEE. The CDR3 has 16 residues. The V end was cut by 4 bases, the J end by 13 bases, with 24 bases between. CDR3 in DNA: TGTGCCAGCAGCCCCCGGACGGTTCTGGGGGGATCGCCCCTCCACTTT. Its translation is CASSPRTVLGGSPLHF.

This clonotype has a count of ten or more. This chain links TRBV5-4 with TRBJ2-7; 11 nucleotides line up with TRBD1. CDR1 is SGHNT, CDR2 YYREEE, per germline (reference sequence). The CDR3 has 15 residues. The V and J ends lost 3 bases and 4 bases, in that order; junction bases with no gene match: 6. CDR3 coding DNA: TGTGCCAGCAGCTCGGACCGGGACAGGGGGTACGAGCAGTACTTC. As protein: CASSSDRDRGYEQYF.

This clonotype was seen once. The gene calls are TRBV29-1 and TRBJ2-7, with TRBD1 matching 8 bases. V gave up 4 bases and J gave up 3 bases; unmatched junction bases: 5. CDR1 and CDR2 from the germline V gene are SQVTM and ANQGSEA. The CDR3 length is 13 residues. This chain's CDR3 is CSVAGQGYYEQYF. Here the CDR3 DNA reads TGCAGCGTTGCCGGACAGGGTTACTACGAGCAGTACTTC.

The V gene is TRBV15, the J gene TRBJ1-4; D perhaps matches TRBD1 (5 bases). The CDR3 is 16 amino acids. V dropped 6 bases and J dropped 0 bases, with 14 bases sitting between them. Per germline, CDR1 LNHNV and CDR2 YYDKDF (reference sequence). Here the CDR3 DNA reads TGTGCCACCAGGTTAAGCGGGGCGACAACTAATGAAAAACTGTTTTTT. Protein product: CATRLSGATTNEKLFF.

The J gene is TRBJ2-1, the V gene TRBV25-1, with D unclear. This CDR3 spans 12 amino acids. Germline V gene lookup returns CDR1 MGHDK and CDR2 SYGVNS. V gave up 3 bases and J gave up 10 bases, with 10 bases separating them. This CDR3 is CASSDSRREQFF. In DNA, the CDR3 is TGTGCCAGCAGTGATTCGCGGCGAGAGCAGTTCTTC.

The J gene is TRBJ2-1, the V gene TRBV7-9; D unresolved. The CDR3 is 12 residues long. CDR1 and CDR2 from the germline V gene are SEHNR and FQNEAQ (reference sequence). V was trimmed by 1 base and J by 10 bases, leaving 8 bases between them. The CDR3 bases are TGTGCCAGCAGCTTAGTCCGGCCCGAGCAGTTCTTC. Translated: CASSLVRPEQFF.

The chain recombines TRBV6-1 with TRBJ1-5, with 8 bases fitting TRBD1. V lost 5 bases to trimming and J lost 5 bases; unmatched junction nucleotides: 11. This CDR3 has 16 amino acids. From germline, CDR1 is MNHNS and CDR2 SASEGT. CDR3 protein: CASSRNSGTGHQPQHF. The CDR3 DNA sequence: TGTGCCAGCAGTAGGAACTCCGGGACAGGTCATCAGCCCCAGCATTTT.

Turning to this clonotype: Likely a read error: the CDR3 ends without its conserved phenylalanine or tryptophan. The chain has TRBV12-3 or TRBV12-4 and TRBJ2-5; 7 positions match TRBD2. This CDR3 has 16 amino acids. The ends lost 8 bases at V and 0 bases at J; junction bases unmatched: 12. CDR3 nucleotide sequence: TGTGCCAGCGCCCTGCGGGGGAGGCGGAACCAAGAGACCCAGTACTCC. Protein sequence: CASALRGRRNQETQYS.

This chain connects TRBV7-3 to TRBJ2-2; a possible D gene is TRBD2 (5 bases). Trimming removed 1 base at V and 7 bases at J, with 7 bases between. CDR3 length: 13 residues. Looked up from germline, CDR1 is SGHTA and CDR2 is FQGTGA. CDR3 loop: CASSLKRDGELFF. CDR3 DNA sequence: TGTGCCAGCAGCTTAAAACGGGACGGGGAGCTGTTTTTT.

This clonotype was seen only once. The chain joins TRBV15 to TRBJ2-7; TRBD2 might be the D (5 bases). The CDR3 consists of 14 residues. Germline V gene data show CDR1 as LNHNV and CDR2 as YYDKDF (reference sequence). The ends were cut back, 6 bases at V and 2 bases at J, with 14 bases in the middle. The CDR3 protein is CATRSGSPPYEQYF. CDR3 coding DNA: TGTGCCACCAGGAGCGGCAGCCCTCCCTACGAGCAGTACTTC.

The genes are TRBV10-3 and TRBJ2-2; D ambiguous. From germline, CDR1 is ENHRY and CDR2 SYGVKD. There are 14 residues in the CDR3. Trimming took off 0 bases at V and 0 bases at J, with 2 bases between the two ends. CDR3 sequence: CAISESANTGELFF. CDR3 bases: TGTGCCATCAGTGAGTCAGCGAACACCGGGGAGCTGTTTTTT.

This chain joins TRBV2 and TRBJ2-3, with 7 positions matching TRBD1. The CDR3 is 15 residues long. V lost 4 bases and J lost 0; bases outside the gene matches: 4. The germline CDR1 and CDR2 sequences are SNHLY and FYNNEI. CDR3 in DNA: TGTGCCAGCAGTGGGGACAGTACTAGCACAGATACGCAGTATTTT. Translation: CASSGDSTSTDTQYF.

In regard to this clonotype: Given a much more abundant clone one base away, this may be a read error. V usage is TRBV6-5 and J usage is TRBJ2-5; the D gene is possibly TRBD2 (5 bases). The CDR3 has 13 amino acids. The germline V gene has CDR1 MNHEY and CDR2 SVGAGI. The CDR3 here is CASSFGRMETQCF. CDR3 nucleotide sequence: TGTGCCAGCAGTTTTGGGAGAATGGAGACCCAGTGCTTC.

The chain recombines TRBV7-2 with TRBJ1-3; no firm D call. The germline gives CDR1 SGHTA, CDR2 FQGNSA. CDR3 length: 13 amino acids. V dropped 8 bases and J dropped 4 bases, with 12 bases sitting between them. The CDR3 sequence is CASGISQGNTIYF. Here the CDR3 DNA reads TGTGCCAGCGGCATCTCGCAGGGAAACACCATATATTTT. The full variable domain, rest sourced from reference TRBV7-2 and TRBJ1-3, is GAGVSQSPSNKVTEKGKDVELRCDPISGHTALYWYRQSLGQGLEFLIYFQGNSAPDKSGLPSDRFSAERTGGSVSTLTIQRTQQEDSAVYLCASGISQGNTIYFGEGSWLTVV.

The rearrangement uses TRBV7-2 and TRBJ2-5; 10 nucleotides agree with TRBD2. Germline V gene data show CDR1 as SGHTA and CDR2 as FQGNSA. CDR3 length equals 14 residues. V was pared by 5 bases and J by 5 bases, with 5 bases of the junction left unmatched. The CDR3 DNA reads TGTGCCAGCAGCCCCCTAGCGGGAGTCGAGACCCAGTACTTC. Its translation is CASSPLAGVETQYF.

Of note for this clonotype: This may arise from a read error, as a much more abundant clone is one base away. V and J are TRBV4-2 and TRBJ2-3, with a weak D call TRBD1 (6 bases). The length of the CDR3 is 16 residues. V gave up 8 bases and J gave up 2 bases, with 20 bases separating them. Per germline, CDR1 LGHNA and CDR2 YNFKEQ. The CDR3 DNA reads TGTGCCAGCGGCCTGATAATTGGGGGCTTCACAGATACGCAGTATTTT. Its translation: CASGLIIGGFTDTQYF.

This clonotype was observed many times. This chain's CDR3 is CASSPQGARVTGELFF. The CDR3 bases are TGTGCCAGCAGCCCACAGGGGGCGCGAGTCACCGGGGAGCTGTTTTTT. The rearrangement links TRBV7-2 to TRBJ2-2, with 9 bases lining up with TRBD1. This CDR3 is 16 amino acids long. CDR1 is SGHTA, CDR2 FQGNSA, per germline. The ends lost 5 bases at V and 4 bases at J; junction bases unmatched: 8.

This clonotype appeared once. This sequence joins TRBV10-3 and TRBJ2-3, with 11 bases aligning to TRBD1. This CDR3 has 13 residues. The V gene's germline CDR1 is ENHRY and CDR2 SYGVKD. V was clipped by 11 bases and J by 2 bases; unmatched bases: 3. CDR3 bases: TGTGCCCTAGGACAGGGGGCCACAGATACGCAGTATTTT. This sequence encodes CALGQGATDTQYF.

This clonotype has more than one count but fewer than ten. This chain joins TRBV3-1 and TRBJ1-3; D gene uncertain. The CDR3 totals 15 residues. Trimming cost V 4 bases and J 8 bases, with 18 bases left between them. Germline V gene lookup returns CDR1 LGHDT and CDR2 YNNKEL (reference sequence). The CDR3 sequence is CASSPRTGKGYTIYF. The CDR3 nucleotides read TGTGCCAGCAGCCCGCGGACTGGAAAGGGCTACACCATATATTTT.

This CDR3 reads CASSIGGSGQFF. The CDR3 DNA sequence: TGTGCCAGCAGTATTGGGGGGTCCGGGCAGTTCTTC. The chain combines TRBV7-9 with TRBJ2-1; D might be TRBD2 (6 bases). The CDR3 covers 12 residues. CDR1 and CDR2 (germline): SEHNR, FQNEAQ (reference sequence). V dropped 6 bases and J dropped 12 bases, with 15 bases sitting between them.

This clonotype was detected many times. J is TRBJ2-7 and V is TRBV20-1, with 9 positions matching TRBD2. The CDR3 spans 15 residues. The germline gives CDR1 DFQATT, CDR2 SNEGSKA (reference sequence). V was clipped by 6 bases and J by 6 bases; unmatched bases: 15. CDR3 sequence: CSAPPSASGIAEQYF. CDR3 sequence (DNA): TGCAGTGCCCCCCCCTCAGCTAGCGGGATTGCCGAGCAGTACTTC.

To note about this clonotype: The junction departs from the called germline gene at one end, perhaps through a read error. The CDR3: CASSVAELAYYEQYF. Written as DNA, the CDR3 is TGTGCCAGCAGCGTAGCCGAACTAGCATACTACGAGCAGTACTTC. The rearrangement links TRBV7-2 to TRBJ2-7; TRBD2 might be the D (6 bases). Germline lookup yields CDR1 SGHTA and CDR2 FQGNSA. The CDR3 consists of 15 residues.

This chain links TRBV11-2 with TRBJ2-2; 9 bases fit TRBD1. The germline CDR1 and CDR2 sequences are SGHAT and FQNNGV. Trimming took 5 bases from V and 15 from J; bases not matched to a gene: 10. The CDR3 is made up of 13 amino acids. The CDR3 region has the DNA TGTGCCAGCAGCACTGCCGGGACAGGGAGGATGTTTTTT. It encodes CASSTAGTGRMFF. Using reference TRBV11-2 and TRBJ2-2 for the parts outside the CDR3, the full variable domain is EAGVAQSPRYKIIEKRQSVAFWCNPISGHATLYWYQQILGQGPKLLIQFQNNGVVDDSQLPKDRFSAERLKGVDSTLKIQPAKLEDSAVYLCASSTAGTGRMFFGEGSRLTVL.

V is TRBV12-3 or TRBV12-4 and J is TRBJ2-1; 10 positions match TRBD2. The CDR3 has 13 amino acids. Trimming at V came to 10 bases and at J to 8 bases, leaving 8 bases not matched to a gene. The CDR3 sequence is CAMRTSGRYEQFF. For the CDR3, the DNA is TGTGCCATGAGGACTAGCGGCAGATATGAGCAGTTCTTC.